These 22 T cell receptor beta chains share one sample of origin, sequenced in a study of blood T cells in healthy people across ages. Then a second PCR, running roughly 7 to 11 cycles, was carried out with a sample-barcoded 5' primer and a J-beta primer mix. TCRdb used MiXCR to reprocess the 5' RACE reads, holding one entry per CDR3 protein. The sample includes 550,000 to 750,000 distinct CDR3 sequences, around 20% of them seen just once. The sample taken for sequencing was blood. These receptors came from a man in his 70s in good health.

This clonotype appeared a few times. The CDR3 protein is CASSEVGSTEAFF. As DNA, the CDR3 is TGTGCCAGCAGTGAAGTCGGGTCCACTGAAGCTTTCTTT. The V call is TRBV6-1, the J call TRBJ1-1, with D unclear. Germline CDR1 reads MNHNS; CDR2 reads SASEGT. The CDR3 covers 13 residues. The V end was cut by 1 base, the J end by 4 bases, with 7 bases between.

This clonotype occurred a few times. The rearrangement uses TRBV10-1 and TRBJ2-3; TRBD2 aligns across 7 bases. This CDR3 spans 16 amino acids. In germline, CDR1 is WNHNN, CDR2 SYGVQD (reference sequence). Unmatched junction bases numbered 11, after V lost 5 bases and J lost 3 bases. CDR3 amino acids: CASSRASGGLTDTQYF. The CDR3 DNA sequence: TGCGCCAGCAGTCGCGCTAGCGGAGGTCTAACAGATACGCAGTATTTT.

The rearrangement joins TRBV11-1 to TRBJ2-3; D may be TRBD2 (6 bases). Trimming removed 1 base from V and 1 base from J, with 12 bases in between. The CDR3 spans 16 residues. Germline V gene data show CDR1 as SGHAT and CDR2 as FQDESV (reference sequence). CDR3 nucleotide sequence: TGTGCCAGCAGCTTAGACGGGAGTGTCGGCACAGATACGCAGTATTTT. Translation gives CASSLDGSVGTDTQYF. The full variable domain, rest sourced from reference TRBV11-1 and TRBJ2-3, is EAEVAQSPRYKITEKSQAVAFWCDPISGHATLYWYRQILGQGPELLVQFQDESVVDDSQLPKDRFSAERLKGVDSTLKIQPAELGDSAMYLCASSLDGSVGTDTQYFGPGTRLTVL.

This chain connects TRBV5-1 to TRBJ2-2, with TRBD2 identical over 8 bases. The germline V gene has CDR1 SGHRS and CDR2 YFSETQ. The CDR3 runs to 15 residues. V trimming: 2 bases; J trimming: 6 bases; junction bases outside the gene matches: 6. The DNA for the CDR3 is TGCGCCAGCAGCTTTTCGGGAGGGGTCCCCGGGGAGCTGTTTTTT. Protein product: CASSFSGGVPGELFF.

The sample holds one count of this clonotype. This sequence joins TRBV6-2 or TRBV6-3 and TRBJ1-2; D is unresolved. In germline, CDR1 is MNHEY, CDR2 SVGEGT. The V end lost 0 bases, the J end lost 4 bases, and 12 bases lay between the germline ends. The length of the CDR3 is 15 residues. The DNA of the CDR3 is TGTGCCAGCAGTTACTCGTACACCTCAGGCTATGGCTACACCTTC. It yields the protein CASSYSYTSGYGYTF.

The rearrangement joins TRBV20-1 to TRBJ2-3; 11 bases fit TRBD2. CDR3 length: 15 amino acids. Losses at the gene ends were 0 bases for V and 4 bases for J; bases not matched to a gene: 3. Germline V gene data show CDR1 as DFQATT and CDR2 as SNEGSKA (reference sequence). The CDR3 reads CSARDTSGRPDTQYF. DNA for the CDR3: TGCAGTGCTAGAGATACTAGCGGGAGACCAGATACGCAGTATTTT.

This clonotype has a handful of counts. This chain uses TRBV29-1 with TRBJ2-7; D unclear. CDR3 length: 15 amino acids. Germline V gives CDR1 SQVTM, CDR2 ANQGSEA. The V and J ends lost 4 bases and 6 bases respectively, with 22 bases between them. CDR3 nucleotide sequence: TGCAGCGTTGTCCCTCTCTTGGCCAGTCCCCGCGAGCAGTACTTC. This gives the protein CSVVPLLASPREQYF.

The table lists this clonotype with a few counts. This chain links TRBV6-4 with TRBJ2-7; TRBD2 matches 9 bases. This CDR3 spans 12 amino acids. Germline lookup yields CDR1 MRHNA and CDR2 SNTAGT. The V and J ends lost 6 bases and 6 bases, in that order; junction bases with no gene match: 3. This CDR3 is CASRGLAPEQYF. The CDR3 bases are TGTGCCAGCAGGGGACTAGCACCCGAGCAGTACTTC.

This clonotype was counted only a few times. The chain carries TRBV7-2 and TRBJ2-2; maybe TRBD1 (6 bases). Germline CDR1 and CDR2: SGHTA and FQGNSA. V gave up 1 base and J gave up 7 bases, with 16 bases separating them. This CDR3 is built from 16 residues. The CDR3 spells CASSLVSGVGIGELFF. The CDR3 DNA is TGTGCCAGCAGCTTAGTATCAGGGGTGGGCATCGGGGAGCTGTTTTTT.

This chain links TRBV20-1 with TRBJ1-3; no firm D call. Trimming shortened V by 3 bases and J by 0 bases, and 9 bases separated the two germline ends. CDR3 size: 14 residues. Germline CDR1 reads DFQATT; CDR2 reads SNEGSKA (reference sequence). In DNA form, the CDR3 reads TGCAGTGCTAGTAAGGCAGTCTCTGGAAACACCATATATTTT. Translated: CSASKAVSGNTIYF.

The chain uses TRBV18 and TRBJ2-4; 8 bases line up with TRBD1. CDR3 length: 14 amino acids. J was trimmed by 8 bases and V by 4 bases; bases with no gene match: 7. Germline V gene sequence: CDR1 KGHSH, CDR2 LQKENI. The CDR3 here is CASSLGQGFDIQYF. CDR3 DNA: TGTGCCAGCTCACTCGGACAGGGTTTTGACATTCAGTACTTC.

The rearrangement joins TRBV4-1 to TRBJ2-7; no firm D call. The CDR3 has 14 amino acids. V lost 1 base, J lost 6 bases, and 13 bases lay in between. The germline V gene has CDR1 MGHRA and CDR2 YSYEKL. The CDR3 loop reads CASSQVSGPPEQYF. The CDR3 coding sequence is TGCGCCAGCAGCCAAGTATCTGGGCCTCCCGAGCAGTACTTC.

The V call is TRBV13, the J call TRBJ1-2; D is undetermined. This CDR3 is built from 13 residues. CDR1 and CDR2 (germline): PRHDT, FYEKMQ (reference sequence). Trimming removed 1 base from V and 6 bases from J, with 9 bases in between. Here the CDR3 DNA reads TGTGCCAGCAGCTTAGCCGGGAGGGATGGCTACACCTTC. It encodes CASSLAGRDGYTF. Filled out from reference TRBV13 and TRBJ1-2, the complete variable domain reads AAGVIQSPRHLIKEKRETATLKCYPIPRHDTVYWYQQGPGQDPQFLISFYEKMQSDKGSIPDRFSAQQFSDYHSELNMSSLELGDSALYFCASSLAGRDGYTFGSGTRLTVV.

The V and J genes are TRBV12-3 or TRBV12-4 and TRBJ1-1, with 8 bases aligning to TRBD1. This CDR3 comprises 17 residues. V lost 7 bases, J lost 1 base, and 14 bases stayed unmatched. CDR3 DNA: TGTGCCAGCACCCTTAACCCAGCGACAGGGGCGAACACTGAAGCTTTCTTT. Translation gives CASTLNPATGANTEAFF.

This clonotype was seen more than once but under ten times. CDR3 bases: TGTGCCAGCAGGACGGGACGAAACTACGAGCAGTACTTC. Protein: CASRTGRNYEQYF. The chain carries TRBV6-5 and TRBJ2-7; TRBD1 or TRBD2 may be the D gene (5 bases each). CDR1 is MNHEY, CDR2 SVGAGI, per germline. This CDR3 spans 13 amino acids. V lost 6 bases and J 3 bases, leaving 12 bases between the germline ends.

This rearrangement joins TRBV13 to TRBJ2-1, with D maybe TRBD2 (5 bases). The J call may be in error: the DNA end matches TRBJ2-7 better. Germline V gives CDR1 PRHDT, CDR2 FYEKMQ (reference sequence). The CDR3 runs to 13 residues. CDR3 protein: CASSLAGSDGQYF. The CDR3 coding sequence is TGTGCCAGCAGCTTAGCGGGAAGCGACGGGCAGTACTTC.

This clonotype was observed a few times. The chain combines TRBV20-1 with TRBJ2-2, with TRBD2 matching 8 bases. This CDR3 has 16 residues. Per germline, CDR1 DFQATT and CDR2 SNEGSKA (reference sequence). Trimming removed 0 bases from V and 6 bases from J; junction bases left unmatched: 9. CDR3 amino acids: CSARDSGTRNPGELFF. The CDR3 DNA reads TGCAGTGCTAGAGATTCCGGGACTAGAAATCCCGGGGAGCTGTTTTTT.

The chain joins TRBV27 to TRBJ2-2, with TRBD1 matching 11 bases. V dropped 5 bases and J dropped 5; count of bases not matched to a gene: 10. Germline loops: CDR1 MNHEY, CDR2 SMNVEV (reference sequence). The CDR3 totals 17 residues. The CDR3 region has the DNA TGTGCCAGCAGTCGACCATTGGGGACAGGGGGAACCGGGGAGCTGTTTTTT. Residues: CASSRPLGTGGTGELFF.

This clonotype was picked up many times. The chain joins TRBV5-1 to TRBJ2-7, with D uncertain. Trimming removed 4 bases from V and 5 bases from J, with 13 bases in between. Germline V gene sequence: CDR1 SGHRS, CDR2 YFSETQ. The CDR3 loop spans 13 amino acids. The CDR3 nucleotides are TGCGCCAGCAGCGTACAAGAAACCGACGAGCAGTACTTC. Protein sequence: CASSVQETDEQYF.

The chain combines TRBV4-1 with TRBJ2-7; D is unclear. The CDR3 length is 13 residues. Germline loops: CDR1 MGHRA, CDR2 YSYEKL. Trimming removed 4 bases at V and 0 bases at J, with 7 bases between. CDR3 bases: TGCGCCAGCAGCCGTGCTCCCTCCTACGAGCAGTACTTC. Protein: CASSRAPSYEQYF.

This rearrangement joins TRBV6-2 or TRBV6-3 to TRBJ2-5, with 8 positions matching TRBD2. Near its end, the DNA agrees better with TRBJ2-1, so the J call may be wrong. CDR3 length: 17 amino acids. Germline CDR1 reads MNHEY; CDR2 reads SVGEGT. In nucleotides, the CDR3 is TGTGCCAGCAGCCCCACCCGAGCGGGAGAGGGCTACAATGAGCAGTTCTTC. It specifies CASSPTRAGEGYNEQFF.

This clonotype was seen many times. This rearrangement joins TRBV2 to TRBJ2-3; TRBD1 matches 7 bases. V lost 5 bases to trimming and J lost 4 bases; unmatched junction nucleotides: 6. This CDR3 is 14 amino acids long. Germline CDR1 SNHLY, CDR2 FYNNEI. CDR3 loop: CASSRQGAADTQYF. The DNA of the CDR3 is TGTGCCAGCAGTCGACAGGGAGCGGCAGATACGCAGTATTTT.